This TCR beta chain was sequenced for a study of beta chain features in type 1 diabetes. Study results and limitations: In every one of the four CD4+ subsets, TCRB CDR3s were moderately but significantly shorter in Type 1 diabetes patients. The analysis here could not establish whether HLA type shapes TCRB rearrangement. The VDJ junctions of type 1 diabetes patients carried fewer insertions and more deletions.

CDR3 length: 17 residues. Losses at the gene ends were 3 bases for V and 5 bases for J; bases not matched to a gene: 12. The germline V gene encodes CDR1 LNHDA and CDR2 SQIVND (reference sequence). This clone has a handful of counts. Its antigen is undetermined. The study reverse transcribed the entire isolated RNA, so it sequenced expressed TCRB transcripts. Samples of naive, central memory and regulatory T cells yielded a mean of approximately 3.7 million reads. This table comes from immunoSEQ multiplex PCR, and its TCRdb copy is limited to in-frame clones, with some not included. The table includes approximately 360,000 clones, 10% to 15% detected once. CD4+ naive, central memory, regulatory and stem cell-like memory subsets were isolated by sorting on CD45RO/CCR7/CD25/CD127/CD95/CD27.

The sequenced material came from naive CD4+ T cells from blood. The clonotype comes from a woman between 18 and 29 years old with type 1 diabetes. This sequence joins TRBV19 and TRBJ1-5; 8 nucleotides line up with TRBD1. Here the CDR3 reads CASSILDRGRGYQPQHF. The CDR3 DNA follows: TGTGCCAGTAGTATCCTCGACAGGGGCCGGGGATATCAGCCCCAGCATTTT.